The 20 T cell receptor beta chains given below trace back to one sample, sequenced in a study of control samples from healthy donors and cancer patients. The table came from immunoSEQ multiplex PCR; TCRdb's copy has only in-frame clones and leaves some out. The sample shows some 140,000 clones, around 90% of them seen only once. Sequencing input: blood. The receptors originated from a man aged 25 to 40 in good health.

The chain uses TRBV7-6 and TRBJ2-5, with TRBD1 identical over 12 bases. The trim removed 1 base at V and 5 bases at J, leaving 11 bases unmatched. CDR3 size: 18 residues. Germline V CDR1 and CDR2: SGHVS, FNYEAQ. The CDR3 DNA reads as TGTGCCAGCAGCTTAGAAGTATCCGGGACAGGGGGCGGGGAGACCCAGTACTTC. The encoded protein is CASSLEVSGTGGGETQYF.

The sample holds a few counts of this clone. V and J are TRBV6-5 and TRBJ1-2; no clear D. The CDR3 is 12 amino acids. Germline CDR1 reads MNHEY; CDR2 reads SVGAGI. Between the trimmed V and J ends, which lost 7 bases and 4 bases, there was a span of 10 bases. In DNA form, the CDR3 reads TGTGCCAGCAAGGAGGTATTCTATGGCTACACCTTC. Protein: CASKEVFYGYTF.

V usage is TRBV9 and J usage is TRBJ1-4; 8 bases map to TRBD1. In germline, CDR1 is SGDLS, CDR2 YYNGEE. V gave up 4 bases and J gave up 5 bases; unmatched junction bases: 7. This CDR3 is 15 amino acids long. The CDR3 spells CASSTRTGKNEKLFF. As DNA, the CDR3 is TGTGCCAGCAGCACCCGGACAGGGAAGAATGAAAAACTGTTTTTT. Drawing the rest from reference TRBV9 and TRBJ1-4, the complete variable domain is DSGVTQTPKHLITATGQRVTLRCSPRSGDLSVYWYQQSLDQGLQFLIQYYNGEERAKGNILERFSAQQFPDLHSELNLSSLELGDSALYFCASSTRTGKNEKLFFGSGTQLSVL.

This chain's CDR3 is CASSLPPGQPYGYTF. In nucleotides, the CDR3 is TGTGCCAGCAGTCTTCCGCCTGGACAGCCCTATGGCTACACCTTC. The J gene is TRBJ1-2, the V gene TRBV28, with D maybe TRBD1 (6 bases). Germline V gene lookup returns CDR1 MDHEN and CDR2 SYDVKM. Trimming left V 5 bases short and J 4 bases short, with 17 bases between. The CDR3 is made up of 15 amino acids.

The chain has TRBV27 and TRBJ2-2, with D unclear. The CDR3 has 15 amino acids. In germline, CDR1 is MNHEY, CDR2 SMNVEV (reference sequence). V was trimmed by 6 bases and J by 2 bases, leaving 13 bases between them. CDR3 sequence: CASRPELLNTGELFF. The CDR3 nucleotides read TGTGCCAGCAGGCCGGAACTCCTAAACACCGGGGAGCTGTTTTTT.

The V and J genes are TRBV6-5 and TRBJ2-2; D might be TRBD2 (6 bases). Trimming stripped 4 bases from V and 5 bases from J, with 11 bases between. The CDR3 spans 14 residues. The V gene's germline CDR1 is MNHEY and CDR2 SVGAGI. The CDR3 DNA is TGTGCCAGCAGTTTTGGGGGAGGTACCGGGGAGCTGTTTTTT. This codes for CASSFGGGTGELFF.

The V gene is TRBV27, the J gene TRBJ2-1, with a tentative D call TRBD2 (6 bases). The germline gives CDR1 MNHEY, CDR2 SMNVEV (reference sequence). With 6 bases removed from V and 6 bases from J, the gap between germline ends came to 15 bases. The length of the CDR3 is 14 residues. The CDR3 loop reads CASRGGLLANEQFF. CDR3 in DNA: TGTGCCAGCAGGGGGGGACTCCTCGCCAATGAGCAGTTCTTC.

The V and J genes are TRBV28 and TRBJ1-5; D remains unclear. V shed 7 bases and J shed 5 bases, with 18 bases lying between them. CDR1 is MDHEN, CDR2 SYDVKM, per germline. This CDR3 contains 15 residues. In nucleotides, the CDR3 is TGTGCCAGCATCACCTCGGCGGCTGGGTATCAGCCCCAGCATTTT. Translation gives CASITSAAGYQPQHF.

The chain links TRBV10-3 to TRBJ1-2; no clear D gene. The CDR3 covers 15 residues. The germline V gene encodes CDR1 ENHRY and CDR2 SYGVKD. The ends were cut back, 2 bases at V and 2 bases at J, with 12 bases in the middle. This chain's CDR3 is CAISEPGRTNYGYTF. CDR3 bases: TGTGCCATCAGTGAGCCTGGACGGACGAACTATGGCTACACCTTC.

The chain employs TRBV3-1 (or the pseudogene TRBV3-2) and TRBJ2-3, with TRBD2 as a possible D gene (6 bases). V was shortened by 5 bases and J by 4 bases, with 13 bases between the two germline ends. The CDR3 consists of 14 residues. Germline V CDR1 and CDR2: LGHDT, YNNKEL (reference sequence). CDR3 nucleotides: TGTGCCAGCAGCGATGGCGGGACGGCAGATACGCAGTATTTT. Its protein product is CASSDGGTADTQYF.

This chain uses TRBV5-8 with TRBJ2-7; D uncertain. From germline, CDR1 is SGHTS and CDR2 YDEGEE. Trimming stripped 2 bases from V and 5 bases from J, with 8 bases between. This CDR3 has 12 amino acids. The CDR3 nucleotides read TGTGCCAGCAGCTTCCTGTCTAACGAGCAGTACTTC. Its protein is CASSFLSNEQYF.

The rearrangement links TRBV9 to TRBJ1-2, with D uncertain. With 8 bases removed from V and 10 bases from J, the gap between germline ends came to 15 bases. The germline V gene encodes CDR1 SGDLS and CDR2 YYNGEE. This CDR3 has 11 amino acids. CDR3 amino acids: CARQHGRIYTF. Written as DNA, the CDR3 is TGTGCCAGGCAGCACGGGCGGATCTACACCTTC.

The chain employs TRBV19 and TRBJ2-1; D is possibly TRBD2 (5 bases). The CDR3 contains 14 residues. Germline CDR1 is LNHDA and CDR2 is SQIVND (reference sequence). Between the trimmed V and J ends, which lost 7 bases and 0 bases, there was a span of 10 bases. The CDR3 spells CASKASPSYNEQFF. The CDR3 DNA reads TGTGCCAGTAAGGCTAGCCCCTCCTACAATGAGCAGTTCTTC.

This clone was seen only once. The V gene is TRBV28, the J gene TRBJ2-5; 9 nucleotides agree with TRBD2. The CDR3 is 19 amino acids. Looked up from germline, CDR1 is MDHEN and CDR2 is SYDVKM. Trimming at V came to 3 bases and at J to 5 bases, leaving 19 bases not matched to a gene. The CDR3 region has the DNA TGTGCCAGCAGTTTTTATCCACGAGCGGGAGGAGTTGTTGTGGAGACCCAGTACTTC. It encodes CASSFYPRAGGVVVETQYF.

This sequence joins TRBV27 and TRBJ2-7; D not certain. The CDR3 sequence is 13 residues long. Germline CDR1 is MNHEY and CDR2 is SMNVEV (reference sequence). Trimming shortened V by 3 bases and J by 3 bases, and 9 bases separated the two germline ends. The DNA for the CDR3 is TGTGCCAGCAGTTTTGGGCTTCTCTACGAGCAGTACTTC. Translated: CASSFGLLYEQYF.

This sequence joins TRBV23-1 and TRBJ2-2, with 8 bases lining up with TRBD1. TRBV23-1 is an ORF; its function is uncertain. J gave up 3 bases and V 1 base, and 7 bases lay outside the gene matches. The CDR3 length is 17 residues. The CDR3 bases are TGCGCCAGCAGTCAATGTCGACAGGGGCCTTACACCGGGGAGCTGTTTTTT. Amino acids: CASSQCRQGPYTGELFF.

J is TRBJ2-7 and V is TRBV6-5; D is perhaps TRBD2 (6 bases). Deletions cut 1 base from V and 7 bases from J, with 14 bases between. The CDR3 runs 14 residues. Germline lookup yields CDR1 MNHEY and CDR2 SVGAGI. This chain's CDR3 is CASSYFRESGEQYF. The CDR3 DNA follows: TGTGCCAGCAGTTACTTCCGGGAGTCAGGGGAGCAGTACTTC.

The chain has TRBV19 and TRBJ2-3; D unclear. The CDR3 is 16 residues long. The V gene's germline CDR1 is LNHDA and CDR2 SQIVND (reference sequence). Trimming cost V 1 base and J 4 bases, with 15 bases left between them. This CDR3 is CASSIGGGPKADTQYF. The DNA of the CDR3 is TGTGCCAGTAGTATAGGAGGTGGGCCGAAGGCAGATACGCAGTATTTT.

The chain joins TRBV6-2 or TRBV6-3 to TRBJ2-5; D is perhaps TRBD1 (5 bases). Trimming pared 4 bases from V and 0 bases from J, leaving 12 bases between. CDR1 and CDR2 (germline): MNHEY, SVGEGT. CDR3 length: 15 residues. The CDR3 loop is CASSSRQINQETQYF. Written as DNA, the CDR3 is TGTGCCAGCAGTTCTCGACAGATCAACCAAGAGACCCAGTACTTC.

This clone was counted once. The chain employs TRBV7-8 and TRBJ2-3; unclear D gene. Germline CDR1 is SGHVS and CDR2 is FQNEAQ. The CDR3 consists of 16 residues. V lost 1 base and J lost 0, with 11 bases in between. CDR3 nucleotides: TGTGCCAGCAGCTTAGTTCGATCTTTCAGCACAGATACGCAGTATTTT. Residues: CASSLVRSFSTDTQYF.